A single sample gave rise to the 30 T cell receptor beta chains below, sequenced in a study of blood T cells in healthy people across ages. A second PCR of roughly 7 to 11 cycles used a sample-barcoded 5' primer and a J-beta primer mix. Using its own MiXCR run on the 5' RACE reads, TCRdb lists one record per CDR3 protein. The data contain hundreds of thousands of distinct CDR3 sequences, roughly 25% of them singletons. These records were also assigned to another study, of T cells of mothers and their children.

Sequenced input: blood. These receptors all come from a boy younger than 18 in good health.

V usage is TRBV5-1 and J usage is TRBJ2-5; 11 nucleotides agree with TRBD1. The J call may be faulty, since TRBJ2-1 better matches the DNA end. Germline loops: CDR1 SGHRS, CDR2 YFSETQ. CDR3 length equals 16 residues. In DNA, the CDR3 is TGCGCCAGCAGCTTGGGGGACAGGGGGTCCTACAATGAGCAGTTCTTC. Amino acids: CASSLGDRGSYNEQFF.

This clonotype turned up a few times. The CDR3 DNA reads as TGCAGCGTTGAAGGAGGCCCGCAGAACACTGAAGCTTTCTTT. It encodes CSVEGGPQNTEAFF. The chain couples TRBV29-1 to TRBJ1-1; D remains unclear. In germline, CDR1 is SQVTM, CDR2 ANQGSEA. V lost 1 base, J lost 1 base, and 10 bases lay in between. This CDR3 comprises 14 residues.

A few counts support this clonotype. The V and J genes are TRBV7-9 and TRBJ2-7; 7 nucleotides match TRBD2. V dropped 8 bases and J dropped 2; count of bases not matched to a gene: 12. Germline V gene lookup returns CDR1 SEHNR and CDR2 FQNEAQ (reference sequence). CDR3 size: 15 residues. Here the CDR3 reads CASGPSGGTTYEQYF. The CDR3 DNA sequence: TGTGCCAGCGGACCATCGGGTGGGACTACCTACGAGCAGTACTTC.

This chain links TRBV11-1 with TRBJ2-3; unclear D gene. Deletions cut 2 bases from V and 1 base from J, with 13 bases between. The CDR3 is 16 amino acids. Germline CDR1 is SGHAT and CDR2 is FQDESV (reference sequence). CDR3 bases: TGTGCCAGCAGCTTATTTGGTGATACTGGCACAGATACGCAGTATTTT. This codes for CASSLFGDTGTDTQYF. The full variable domain, rest sourced from reference TRBV11-1 and TRBJ2-3, is EAEVAQSPRYKITEKSQAVAFWCDPISGHATLYWYRQILGQGPELLVQFQDESVVDDSQLPKDRFSAERLKGVDSTLKIQPAELGDSAMYLCASSLFGDTGTDTQYFGPGTRLTVL.

The chain links TRBV7-9 to TRBJ2-4, with D tentatively TRBD1 or TRBD2 (6 bases each). V was shortened by 5 bases and J by 8 bases, with 13 bases between the two germline ends. CDR1 and CDR2 (germline): SEHNR, FQNEAQ (reference sequence). CDR3 length equals 13 residues. Written as DNA, the CDR3 is TGTGCCAGCAGCGCCTCAGGGGAGGACATTCAGTACTTC. Translation gives CASSASGEDIQYF.

The chain is built from TRBV29-1 and TRBJ1-4; D is uncertain. This CDR3 has 11 amino acids. The V gene's germline CDR1 is SQVTM and CDR2 ANQGSEA. V was shortened by 2 bases and J by 10 bases, with 8 bases between the two germline ends. The CDR3 spells CSVETPRKLFF. The CDR3 region has the DNA TGCAGCGTTGAAACTCCGAGAAAACTGTTTTTT.

The chain combines TRBV6-1 with TRBJ2-7, with 8 bases that match TRBD1. CDR3 size: 15 residues. Germline loops: CDR1 MNHNS, CDR2 SASEGT. V lost 7 bases and J lost 4; bases outside the gene matches: 12. The CDR3 coding sequence is TGTGCCAGCAAGATTACCGGGACAGGCGGGTACGAGCAGTACTTC. Protein product: CASKITGTGGYEQYF.

CDR3 nucleotide sequence: TGCAGTGCTAATGACCCTAGCGCCGGAATCGTGGCCCAGTACTTC. Protein sequence: CSANDPSAGIVAQYF. This chain uses TRBV20-1 with TRBJ2-5; D is possibly TRBD2 (6 bases). Germline V gives CDR1 DFQATT, CDR2 SNEGSKA (reference sequence). This CDR3 contains 15 residues. Trimming removed 4 bases from V and 9 bases from J, with 24 bases in between.

This clonotype has a handful of counts. The chain has TRBV29-1 and TRBJ2-5, with TRBD2 matching 7 bases. The assigned J gene may be wrong: the sequence end matches TRBJ2-7 better. The CDR3 spans 16 residues. Germline V gives CDR1 SQVTM, CDR2 ANQGSEA. As DNA, the CDR3 is TGCAGCGTTGTCCTGAGGGAGGGAGAAGGACCCTACGAGCAGTACTTC. It codes for CSVVLREGEGPYEQYF.

DNA of the CDR3: TGTGCCAGCAGTTTGGGACAGCCTCTCTATGGCTACACCTTC. This translates into CASSLGQPLYGYTF. The chain links TRBV6-6 to TRBJ1-2, with 7 bases matching TRBD1. CDR1 and CDR2 (germline): MNHNY, SVGAGI (reference sequence). The trim removed 4 bases at V and 4 bases at J, leaving 6 bases unmatched. CDR3 size: 14 residues.

This chain joins TRBV5-8 and TRBJ2-3; D is uncertain. Trimming cost V 5 bases and J 0 bases, with 4 bases left between them. The CDR3 runs to 12 residues. Germline values: CDR1 SGHTS, CDR2 YDEGEE. CDR3 region: CASSWSTDTQYF. DNA for the CDR3: TGTGCCAGCAGTTGGAGCACAGATACGCAGTATTTT.

This sequence joins TRBV10-3 and TRBJ2-3, with TRBD2 as a possible D gene (7 bases). This CDR3 is built from 17 residues. V was trimmed by 2 bases and J by 2 bases, leaving 17 bases between them. Germline CDR1 is ENHRY and CDR2 is SYGVKD. CDR3 sequence reads: CAISELAGGGITDTQYF. The CDR3 DNA sequence: TGTGCCATCAGTGAGCTAGCCGGCGGGGGCATCACAGATACGCAGTATTTT.

This chain links TRBV4-1 with TRBJ1-1; 7 nucleotides line up with TRBD1. Germline assignment: CDR1 MGHRA and CDR2 YSYEKL. With 3 bases clipped from V and 4 bases from J, the junction kept 8 bases outside the gene matches. CDR3 size: 15 residues. CDR3 sequence (DNA): TGCGCCAGCAGCCACCCGACAGGGCTCGGCACTGAAGCTTTCTTT. It specifies CASSHPTGLGTEAFF.

V and J are TRBV4-1 and TRBJ2-5, with D possibly matching TRBD2 (5 bases). Germline V lookup: CDR1 MGHRA, CDR2 YSYEKL. V lost 1 base, J lost 3 bases, and 21 bases lay in between. This CDR3 contains 18 residues. DNA for the CDR3: TGCGCCAGCAGCCAAGCCCGGGATCTTACCAACCAAGAAGAGACCCAGTACTTC. Encoded protein: CASSQARDLTNQEETQYF.

This sequence joins TRBV7-6 and TRBJ1-2; TRBD1 agrees at 8 bases. Germline V gene sequence: CDR1 SGHVS, CDR2 FNYEAQ. V was clipped by 5 bases and J by 5 bases; unmatched bases: 10. This CDR3 is 15 amino acids long. The CDR3 is CASSADRGGAYGYTF. The CDR3 nucleotides are TGTGCCAGCAGCGCAGACAGGGGAGGTGCTTATGGCTACACCTTC.

The chain is built from TRBV12-3 or TRBV12-4 and TRBJ2-2; 7 positions match TRBD1. The V and J ends lost 7 bases and 6 bases, in that order; junction bases with no gene match: 8. CDR3 length equals 14 residues. The CDR3 DNA sequence: TGTGCCAGCACCGTCGACAGGGCCGCCGGGGAGCTGTTTTTT. Translated, it gives CASTVDRAAGELFF.

This clonotype was recorded many times. The chain carries TRBV5-6 and TRBJ2-5; the D gene could be TRBD1 or TRBD2 (5 bases each). Deletions cut 7 bases from V and 5 bases from J, with 18 bases between. The CDR3 extends over 14 amino acids. The germline V gene has CDR1 SGHDT and CDR2 YYEEEE. The CDR3 spells CASLNWGSGETQYF. The CDR3 nucleotides read TGTGCCAGCCTTAATTGGGGGTCCGGGGAGACCCAGTACTTC.

This clonotype showed up just a few times. V is TRBV15 and J is TRBJ2-1; 10 nucleotides align to TRBD2. V lost 1 base, J lost 9 bases, and 9 bases stayed unmatched. The germline V gene has CDR1 LNHNV and CDR2 YYDKDF (reference sequence). The CDR3 runs to 16 residues. The CDR3: CATSRGNSGGIGEQFF. In DNA form, the CDR3 reads TGTGCCACCAGCAGAGGAAATAGCGGGGGGATCGGTGAGCAGTTCTTC.

In its sample, this clonotype was seen a few times. This chain uses TRBV7-9 with TRBJ2-5; 7 nucleotides agree with TRBD2. Trimming at V came to 2 bases and at J to 4 bases, leaving 4 bases not matched to a gene. The germline V gene has CDR1 SEHNR and CDR2 FQNEAQ (reference sequence). CDR3 length: 14 residues. Written as DNA, the CDR3 is TGTGCCAGCAGCTTACGGCGGGAGCTAGAGACCCAGTACTTC. This sequence encodes CASSLRRELETQYF.

The V and J genes are TRBV25-1 and TRBJ1-1; D perhaps matches TRBD1 (5 bases). There are 17 residues in the CDR3. Germline-derived CDR1 and CDR2 are MGHDK and SYGVNS. V lost 2 bases, J lost 1 base, and 17 bases lay in between. CDR3 sequence reads: CASSELGPGSSNTEAFF. Here the CDR3 DNA reads TGTGCCAGCAGTGAACTGGGGCCCGGATCCTCGAACACTGAAGCTTTCTTT.

The J gene is TRBJ2-5, the V gene TRBV15; 12 positions match TRBD1. The germline gives CDR1 LNHNV, CDR2 YYDKDF (reference sequence). The junction had 3 bases not matched to a gene; V was cut back by 0 bases and J by 13 bases. CDR3 length: 13 residues. The CDR3 sequence: CATSREGQGAWYF. CDR3 coding DNA: TGTGCCACCAGCAGAGAGGGACAGGGGGCATGGTACTTC.

V gene TRBV4-1 combines with J gene TRBJ2-1; 10 bases line up with TRBD1. Gene TRBJ2-5 matches the end of the DNA better, so the J call may be wrong. The germline V gene encodes CDR1 MGHRA and CDR2 YSYEKL. The CDR3 runs to 17 residues. In DNA form, the CDR3 reads TGCGCCAGCAGCCTCACATCCGGGACAGGGGCCCAAGAGACCCAGTACTTC. This gives the protein CASSLTSGTGAQETQYF.

The CDR3 nucleotides are TGCAGTGCTAGTAAAGCCCGGGGGGCGGACACTGAAGCTTTCTTT. Translating gives CSASKARGADTEAFF. The gene calls are TRBV20-1 and TRBJ1-1; possibly TRBD1 for D (6 bases). CDR1 is DFQATT and CDR2 is SNEGSKA in the germline V gene (reference sequence). CDR3 size: 15 residues. Deletions cut 3 bases from V and 3 bases from J, with 17 bases between.

The chain couples TRBV6-5 to TRBJ2-7, with no clear D. Germline V gene sequence: CDR1 MNHEY, CDR2 SVGAGI. This CDR3 spans 14 amino acids. The V end lost 0 bases, the J end lost 5 bases, and 11 bases lay between the germline ends. The CDR3 is CASSYSNLHDEQYF. CDR3 coding DNA: TGTGCCAGCAGTTACTCGAACCTACACGACGAGCAGTACTTC.

The chain is built from TRBV9 and TRBJ2-3; D might be TRBD2 (6 bases). This CDR3 spans 15 amino acids. Germline V lookup: CDR1 SGDLS, CDR2 YYNGEE. Trimming shortened V by 2 bases and J by 0 bases, and 10 bases separated the two germline ends. The CDR3 DNA is TGTGCCAGCAGCGTCGCGGGGACTAGCACAGATACGCAGTATTTT. Protein: CASSVAGTSTDTQYF. Full variable domain (remainder filled in from reference TRBV9 and TRBJ2-3): DSGVTQTPKHLITATGQRVTLRCSPRSGDLSVYWYQQSLDQGLQFLIQYYNGEERAKGNILERFSAQQFPDLHSELNLSSLELGDSALYFCASSVAGTSTDTQYFGPGTRLTVL.

This clonotype was counted between two and nine times. The genes are TRBV6-5 and TRBJ1-2; D gene uncertain. This CDR3 comprises 13 residues. The V and J ends lost 8 bases and 3 bases respectively, with 13 bases between them. CDR1 is MNHEY and CDR2 is SVGAGI in the germline V gene. The CDR3 reads CASARGLDYGYTF. CDR3 sequence (DNA): TGTGCCAGCGCTCGGGGTCTGGACTATGGCTACACCTTC.

This clonotype was detected only a few times. The chain is built from TRBV20-1 and TRBJ1-4; D possibly corresponds to TRBD1 (5 bases). Trimming stripped 0 bases from V and 6 bases from J, with 14 bases between. Germline loops: CDR1 DFQATT, CDR2 SNEGSKA (reference sequence). There are 15 residues in the CDR3. The CDR3 nucleotides are TGCAGTGCTAGAGATCCACGGTTGGGGGATGAAAAACTGTTTTTT. Its translation is CSARDPRLGDEKLFF.

The V gene is TRBV11-2, the J gene TRBJ2-5; no firm D call. V was shortened by 5 bases and J by 3 bases, with 16 bases between the two germline ends. This CDR3 is built from 15 residues. CDR1 SGHAT and CDR2 FQNNGV come from the germline V gene. CDR3 DNA sequence: TGTGCCAGCAGCACAGACCGCCGCGGCGAAGAGACCCAGTACTTC. Translating gives CASSTDRRGEETQYF.

As concerns this clonotype: One junction end disagrees with the germline gene, perhaps due to a read error. This sequence joins TRBV2 and TRBJ1-1; D gene ambiguous. The CDR3 spans 12 residues. Germline-derived CDR1 and CDR2 are SNHLY and FYNNEI. CDR3 region: CASSVAPTEAFF. The CDR3 nucleotides are TGTGCCAGCAGTGTAGCCCCAACTGAAGCCTTCTTT.

This clonotype was recorded a few times. The chain carries TRBV14 and TRBJ2-5; 8 bases are shared with TRBD2. The J call is doubtful: the DNA matches TRBJ2-1 better. The CDR3 extends over 13 amino acids. The V gene's germline CDR1 is SGHDN and CDR2 FVKESK. In nucleotides, the CDR3 is TGTGCCAGCAGCCAAGCTAGCGGGAATGAGCAGTTCTTC. It yields the protein CASSQASGNEQFF.